The clone carrying this TCR beta chain has at least ten counts. Antigen specificity is unknown. This sample was included in a study of T-cell memory formation after mild COVID-19. At the level of the study: TCR clusters mostly belonged to single donors. Whole-study findings and limits: CD4+ bias marked clones expanding day 15 to 37, unlike balanced contracting clones. Chiefly within CM and EM were the contracting CD4+ clones; CD8+ ones were within EMRA.

A single record per CDR3 protein comes from TCRdb applying MiXCR to the 5' RACE reads. Counted here are a few hundred thousand distinct CDR3 sequences, approximately 10% occurring once; the ten biggest clones make up around 3.3%. Germline V gene sequence: CDR1 SGHNT, CDR2 YYREEE (reference sequence). The CDR3 is made up of 15 amino acids. V lost 0 bases to trimming and J lost 1 base; unmatched junction nucleotides: 1. Sequences were obtained from PBMCs or a T cell subset sorted from them (not recorded which). The gene calls are TRBV5-4 and TRBJ2-7; 10 nucleotides line up with TRBD1. This clonotype was sampled from a man younger than 30 who had mild COVID-19 (a few samples of this study predate the infection). Cell type and time point are not known. The CDR3 reads CASSLVGQGSYEQYF. The CDR3 coding sequence is TGTGCCAGCAGCTTGGTGGGACAGGGGTCCTACGAGCAGTACTTC.